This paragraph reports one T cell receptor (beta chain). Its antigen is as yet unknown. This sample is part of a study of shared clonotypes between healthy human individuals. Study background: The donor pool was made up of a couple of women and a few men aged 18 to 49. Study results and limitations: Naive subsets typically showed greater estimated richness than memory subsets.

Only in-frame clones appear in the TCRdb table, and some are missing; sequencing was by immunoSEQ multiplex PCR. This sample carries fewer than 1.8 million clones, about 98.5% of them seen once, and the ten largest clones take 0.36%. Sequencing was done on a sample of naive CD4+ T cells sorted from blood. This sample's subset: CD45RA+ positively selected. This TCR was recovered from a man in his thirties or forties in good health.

CDR3 protein: CASSTPTDTQYF. The CDR3 nucleotides read TGTGCCAGTAGTACCCCCACAGATACGCAGTATTTT. J is TRBJ2-3 and V is TRBV19; D gene ambiguous. Germline V CDR1 and CDR2: LNHDA, SQIVND (reference sequence). The CDR3 runs to 12 residues. V was pared by 4 bases and J by 2 bases, with 4 bases between.